Listed below are T cell receptor beta chains from one sample, sequenced in a study of blood T cells in healthy people across ages. TCRdb re-called the 5' RACE reads through MiXCR, storing one row per CDR3 protein. Found here are roughly 1 million distinct CDR3 sequences, less than 25% of them singletons; the top ten hold approximately 0.71%. The sample also formed part of further work on T cells of mothers and their children.

The sequencing sample was made of blood. The receptors shown here come from a girl aged 2 to 9 in good health. The CDR3 runs from the conserved cysteine through the conserved F or W. A D gene is named only where the DNA matches it firmly. The size field is filled for only some rows; it gives once, few, many or a size class.

J: TRBJ2-5
D: TRBD2
size: NA
V: TRBV4-1
CDR3: CASSQMTSGFQETQYF
DNA: TGCGCCAGCAGCCAAATGACTAGCGGGTTTCAAGAGACCCAGTACTTC

J: TRBJ2-2
D: NA
size: few
V: TRBV12-3/TRBV12-4
CDR3: CASNGEGDGGELFF
DNA: TGTGCCAGCAATGGTGAGGGGGATGGCGGGGAGCTGTTTTTT

J: TRBJ2-7
D: TRBD2
size: NA
V: TRBV28
CDR3: CATGLAGADEQYF
DNA: TGTGCCACTGGACTGGCGGGAGCGGACGAGCAGTACTTC

J: TRBJ2-7
D: NA
size: NA
V: TRBV29-1
CDR3: CSVEGKRPYEQYF
DNA: TGCAGCGTTGAGGGCAAGCGTCCCTACGAGCAGTACTTC

J: TRBJ2-2
D: TRBD1
size: NA
V: TRBV12-3/TRBV12-4
CDR3: CASSNTGDSGELFF
DNA: TGTGCCAGCAGTAATACAGGGGACAGCGGGGAGCTGTTTTTT

J: TRBJ2-5
D: NA
size: NA
V: TRBV7-2
CDR3: CASTPGKAETQYF
DNA: TGTGCCAGCACCCCCGGTAAAGCAGAGACCCAGTACTTC

J: TRBJ2-5
D: NA
size: few
V: TRBV12-3/TRBV12-4
CDR3: CASSLAGGVGETQYF
DNA: TGTGCCAGCAGTCTTGCTGGAGGGGTGGGGGAGACCCAGTACTTC

J: TRBJ2-1
D: NA
size: NA
V: TRBV29-1
CDR3: CSVARGDYNEQFF
DNA: TGCAGCGTTGCCAGGGGGGACTACAATGAGCAGTTCTTC

J: TRBJ1-4
D: NA
size: NA
V: TRBV28
CDR3: CASSFLNRANEKLFF
DNA: TGTGCCAGCAGTTTCCTCAACAGGGCTAATGAAAAACTGTTTTTT

J: TRBJ2-7
D: TRBD2
size: NA
V: TRBV5-1
CDR3: CASSLVSGSPSYEQYF
DNA: TGCGCCAGCAGCTTGGTAAGCGGGAGTCCCTCCTACGAGCAGTACTTC

J: TRBJ2-2
D: TRBD2
size: NA
V: TRBV4-3
CDR3: CASSQESGGAYTGELFF
DNA: TGCGCCAGCAGCCAAGAAAGCGGGGGGGCTTACACCGGGGAGCTGTTTTTT

J: TRBJ2-4
D: NA
size: few
V: TRBV7-9
CDR3: CASSLDFQSIQYF
DNA: TGTGCCAGCAGCCTCGACTTTCAAAGCATTCAGTACTTC

J: TRBJ2-1
D: NA
size: NA
V: TRBV7-2
CDR3: CASSLVWTPSGQETRYF
DNA: TGTGCCAGCAGCTTAGTTTGGACCCCATCGGGCCAAGAGACCCGGTACTTC

J: TRBJ2-1
D: NA
size: NA
V: TRBV6-5
CDR3: CASSPRASEQFF
DNA: TGTGCCAGCAGTCCCAGGGCGAGTGAGCAGTTCTTC

J: TRBJ2-1
D: NA
size: NA
V: TRBV4-3
CDR3: CASSQVAGINEQFF
DNA: TGCGCCAGCAGCCAAGTGGCGGGCATTAATGAGCAGTTCTTC

J: TRBJ1-1
D: TRBD1
size: NA
V: TRBV20-1
CDR3: CSASGGQPMNTEAFF
DNA: TGCAGTGCTAGTGGGGGACAGCCCATGAACACTGAAGCTTTCTTT

J: TRBJ1-2
D: NA
size: NA
V: TRBV9
CDR3: CASSVGLGGAYGYTF
DNA: TGTGCCAGCAGCGTAGGGCTTGGGGGTGCCTATGGCTACACCTTC

J: TRBJ1-4
D: TRBD1
size: few
V: TRBV5-1
CDR3: CASSARQGGATNEKLFF
DNA: TGCGCCAGCAGCGCCCGACAGGGAGGGGCAACTAATGAAAAACTGTTTTTT

J: TRBJ1-2
D: NA
size: NA
V: TRBV20-1
CDR3: CSARGDIYGYTF
DNA: TGCAGTGCTAGAGGGGACATTTATGGCTACACCTTC

J: TRBJ1-1
D: TRBD1
size: NA
V: TRBV6-1
CDR3: CASSETGMGNTEAFF
DNA: TGTGCCAGCAGTGAGACAGGGATGGGGAACACTGAAGCTTTCTTT

J: TRBJ2-7
D: NA
size: NA
V: TRBV29-1
CDR3: CSVVSRMSSYEQYF
DNA: TGCAGCGTTGTTTCCCGGATGAGCTCCTACGAGCAGTACTTC

J: TRBJ2-5
D: TRBD2
size: NA
V: TRBV2
CDR3: CASSFAVAGGPSGFETQYF
DNA: TGTGCCAGCAGTTTCGCAGTAGCGGGAGGGCCGAGTGGATTTGAGACCCAGTACTTC

J: TRBJ1-6
D: NA
size: NA
V: TRBV12-3/TRBV12-4
CDR3: CASNPTGTNSPLHF
DNA: TGTGCCAGCAATCCCACAGGGACTAATTCACCCCTCCACTTT

J: TRBJ2-5
D: TRBD2
size: few
V: TRBV6-6
CDR3: CASGSGGREETQYF
DNA: TGTGCCAGCGGTAGCGGGGGAAGGGAAGAGACCCAGTACTTC

J: TRBJ2-1
D: TRBD2
size: few
V: TRBV20-1
CDR3: CSARALAGEQFF
DNA: TGCAGTGCTAGAGCACTAGCGGGTGAGCAGTTCTTC

J: TRBJ2-5
D: TRBD2
size: few
V: TRBV5-4
CDR3: CASSLDLAGVDETQYF
DNA: TGTGCCAGCAGCCTGGACCTAGCGGGAGTAGATGAGACCCAGTACTTC

J: TRBJ1-2
D: TRBD1
size: NA
V: TRBV5-6
CDR3: CASNPTGLKAGYTF
DNA: TGTGCCAGCAACCCGACAGGGCTGAAGGCTGGCTACACCTTC

J: TRBJ1-2
D: NA
size: few
V: TRBV27
CDR3: CASRPRGGYGYTF
DNA: TGTGCCAGCAGGCCAAGGGGTGGGTATGGCTACACCTTC

J: TRBJ1-4
D: NA
size: NA
V: TRBV6-1
CDR3: CASRVSPGATNEKLFF
DNA: TGTGCCAGCAGGGTGTCCCCCGGGGCAACTAATGAAAAACTGTTTTTT

J: TRBJ2-1
D: NA
size: NA
V: TRBV12-3/TRBV12-4
CDR3: CASSPSKNEQFF
DNA: TGTGCCAGCTCCCCCTCAAAGAATGAGCAGTTCTTC

J: TRBJ2-5
D: NA
size: NA
V: TRBV6-2/TRBV6-3
CDR3: CASSNREGIEETQYF
DNA: TGTGCCAGCAGCAACAGGGAGGGAATTGAGGAGACCCAGTACTTC

J: TRBJ2-3
D: NA
size: few
V: TRBV12-3/TRBV12-4
CDR3: CASSTTVTTQYF
DNA: TGTGCCAGCTCAACAACAGTTACTACGCAGTATTTT

J: TRBJ2-1
D: TRBD2
size: NA
V: TRBV7-2
CDR3: CASSLGLAENEQFF
DNA: TGTGCCAGCAGCTTAGGACTAGCGGAGAATGAGCAGTTCTTC

J: TRBJ1-2
D: NA
size: NA
V: TRBV7-2
CDR3: CASSLGRGVGGYTF
DNA: TGTGCCAGCAGCTTAGGTCGAGGGGTCGGTGGCTACACCTTC

J: TRBJ2-4
D: TRBD1
size: NA
V: TRBV11-2
CDR3: CASSLGDRAFGIQYF
DNA: TGTGCCAGCAGCTTAGGGGACAGGGCGTTTGGCATTCAGTACTTC

J: TRBJ2-2
D: NA
size: NA
V: TRBV15
CDR3: CATSSGGGELFF
DNA: TGTGCCACCAGCAGTGGGGGGGGGGAGCTGTTTTTT

J: TRBJ1-1
D: NA
size: NA
V: TRBV5-8
CDR3: CASSPVGGNTEAFF
DNA: TGTGCCAGCAGCCCCGTCGGGGGGAACACTGAAGCTTTCTTT

J: TRBJ1-6
D: NA
size: NA
V: TRBV6-4
CDR3: CASSPGGPYNSPLHF
DNA: TGTGCCAGCAGCCCGGGAGGCCCCTATAATTCACCCCTCCACTTT

J: TRBJ2-7
D: NA
size: NA
V: TRBV7-8
CDR3: CASSLPLPFYEQYF
DNA: TGTGCCAGCAGCTTACCTCTACCCTTCTACGAGCAGTACTTC

J: TRBJ1-2
D: NA
size: few
V: TRBV12-3/TRBV12-4
CDR3: CASSDKGQYGYTF
DNA: TGTGCCAGCAGTGACAAAGGGCAGTATGGCTACACCTTC

J: TRBJ2-3
D: NA
size: few
V: TRBV3-1
CDR3: CASSQGYSSQQDTQYF
DNA: TGTGCCAGCAGCCAAGGTTACAGCTCTCAACAAGATACGCAGTATTTT

J: TRBJ2-7
D: NA
size: NA
V: TRBV18
CDR3: CASSPPIGVSEQYF
DNA: TGTGCCAGCTCACCGCCGATAGGGGTCTCCGAGCAGTACTTC

J: TRBJ2-1
D: TRBD2
size: NA
V: TRBV27
CDR3: CASSTGTSGHNEQFF
DNA: TGTGCCAGCAGTACCGGGACTAGCGGACACAATGAGCAGTTCTTC

J: TRBJ2-5
D: NA
size: many
V: TRBV28
CDR3: CASSLSGARETQYF
DNA: TGTGCCAGCAGTTTATCGGGGGCGCGGGAGACCCAGTACTTC

J: TRBJ2-1
D: NA
size: few
V: TRBV12-3/TRBV12-4
CDR3: CASSLPGSEQFF
DNA: TGTGCCAGCAGTTTACCGGGCTCCGAGCAGTTCTTC

J: TRBJ1-2
D: NA
size: NA
V: TRBV2
CDR3: CASINELYTF
DNA: TGTGCCAGCATAAACGAACTATACACCTTC

J: TRBJ2-5
D: TRBD2
size: few
V: TRBV7-2
CDR3: CASSNLAGGPGETQYF
DNA: TGTGCCAGCAGCAATCTAGCGGGAGGGCCCGGGGAGACCCAGTACTTC

J: TRBJ2-1
D: NA
size: NA
V: TRBV7-8
CDR3: CASSLLLGTEQFF
DNA: TGTGCCAGCAGCTTATTGTTAGGGACAGAGCAGTTCTTC

J: TRBJ1-1
D: NA
size: few
V: TRBV3-1
CDR3: CASSSSSGVEAFF
DNA: TGTGCCAGCAGCTCATCTTCAGGGGTTGAAGCTTTCTTT

J: TRBJ2-2
D: NA
size: few
V: TRBV6-5
CDR3: CASSYVHTGELFF
DNA: TGTGCCAGCAGTTACGTCCACACCGGGGAGCTGTTTTTT

J: TRBJ2-7
D: NA
size: many
V: TRBV4-1
CDR3: CASTLAPGSTAFSYEQYF
DNA: TGCGCCAGCACGTTAGCGCCGGGAAGTACAGCCTTTTCCTACGAGCAGTACTTC